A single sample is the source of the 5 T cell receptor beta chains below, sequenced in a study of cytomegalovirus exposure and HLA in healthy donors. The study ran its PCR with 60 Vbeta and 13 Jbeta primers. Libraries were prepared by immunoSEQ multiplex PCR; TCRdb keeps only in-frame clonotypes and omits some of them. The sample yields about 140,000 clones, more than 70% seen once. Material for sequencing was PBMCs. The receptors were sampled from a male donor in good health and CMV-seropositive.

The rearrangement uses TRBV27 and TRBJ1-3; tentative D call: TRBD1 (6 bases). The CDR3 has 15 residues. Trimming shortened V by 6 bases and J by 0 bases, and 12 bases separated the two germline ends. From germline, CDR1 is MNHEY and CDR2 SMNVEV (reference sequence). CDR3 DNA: TGTGCCAGCAGCCCAACAGGGAACTCTGGAAACACCATATATTTT. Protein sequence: CASSPTGNSGNTIYF.

The CDR3 loop reads CASSESGGTEAFF. DNA of the CDR3: TGTGCCAGCAGTGAATCAGGGGGCACTGAAGCTTTCTTT. The chain has TRBV6-1 and TRBJ1-1; 7 nucleotides match TRBD1. The CDR3 has 13 residues. Trimming removed 2 bases from V and 4 bases from J; junction bases left unmatched: 1. CDR1 and CDR2 (germline): MNHNS, SASEGT.

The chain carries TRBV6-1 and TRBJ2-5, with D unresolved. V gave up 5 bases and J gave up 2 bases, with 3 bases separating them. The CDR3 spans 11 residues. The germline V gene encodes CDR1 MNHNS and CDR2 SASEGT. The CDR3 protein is CASSLQETQYF. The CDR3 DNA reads TGTGCCAGCAGTTTACAAGAGACCCAGTACTTC.

The CDR3 DNA reads TGTGCCAGCAGCCAAGACAGGGACCCCGAAAAACTGTTTTTT. As protein: CASSQDRDPEKLFF. The chain is built from TRBV11-2 and TRBJ1-4, with TRBD1 identical over 7 bases. The CDR3 has 14 amino acids. V trimming: 5 bases; J trimming: 8 bases; junction bases outside the gene matches: 8. In germline, CDR1 is SGHAT, CDR2 FQNNGV.

The CDR3 spells CASSFGGPPYEQYF. CDR3 DNA: TGCGCCAGCAGCTTCGGGGGGCCCCCCTACGAGCAGTACTTC. The chain is built from TRBV5-1 and TRBJ2-7; TRBD2 might be the D (7 bases). The CDR3 has 14 residues. Germline V gene sequence: CDR1 SGHRS, CDR2 YFSETQ. Trimming removed 2 bases from V and 2 bases from J, with 11 bases in between.